The rows below give T cell receptor beta chains drawn from one sample of a study of cytomegalovirus exposure and HLA in healthy donors. Assay: immunoSEQ multiplex PCR; the TCRdb copy retains only in-frame clones and omits some. The data hold 200,000 to 300,000 clones, with approximately 86% observed a single time. Material for sequencing was PBMCs. The origin of the receptors is a woman in her 30s in good health and CMV-seropositive. The conserved cysteine and the conserved F or W are not part of the CDR3 here. A D gene is named only where the DNA matches it firmly. Part of the rows lack a size; the others show once, few, many or a class for expanded clones.

clone_size v_call d_call cdr3_aa
. TRBV2 TRBD2 ASSGLKTSGRGRGQF
few TRBV10-3 . ATGAGYEQY
. TRBV30 TRBD1 AWSVGQGHNQPQH
. TRBV5-1 . ASCGGGASYEQY
. TRBV4-2 TRBD2 ASSQERTSGSEQF
. TRBV7-9 . ASSSRGEQY
. TRBV6-5 TRBD1 ASSYQGQGADEQF
. TRBV6-1 TRBD2 ASTEGLAGLYEQY
. TRBV5-8 TRBD2 ASSTGLAGAETDTQY
. TRBV11-2 . ASSLWTASNTGELF
. TRBV11-3 . ASQPGGASNTEAF
. TRBV14 TRBD2 ASSQDPSGREQY
. TRBV19 . ASKSTGADIQY
. TRBV10-3 . AISPTTEPNTEAF
few TRBV5-1 TRBD2 ASSPNPGLAGGETQY
. TRBV19 TRBD1 ASSGTGANIQY
. TRBV19 TRBD1 ASSLGQERNQPQH
once TRBV6-1 TRBD2 ASRGLAGVETQY
few TRBV2 . ASSEGMETTYTDTQY
once TRBV6-1 . AGASDGNSGNTIY
. TRBV30 . AWSVRFRGSRGYEKLF
once TRBV9 . ASSVDGDRLYTEAF
. TRBV12-5 . ASGSSGTETQY
. TRBV4-1 TRBD1 ASSHRQGPTLGNEQF
once TRBV6-5 TRBD1 ASRTGATDTQY
once TRBV4-1 TRBD1 ASSHRTGGVYEQY
once TRBV5-6 TRBD1 ASSLAAGGTGELF
. TRBV5-1 TRBD1 ASSEGTGNNEQF
once TRBV11-3 . ASSFDSGTDTQY
. TRBV5-4 . ASSLDRVSTDTQY
. TRBV11-3 TRBD2 ASSPRLAGREQY
. TRBV9 TRBD1 ASSEAGTGYGYT
. TRBV11-3 . ASSLYNEQY
. TRBV20-1 . SALRAEAF
. TRBV18 . ASSPGLFEAF
once TRBV11-2 . ASSLGAGVSNQPQH
once TRBV5-6 . ASSLKPGSGPQH
. TRBV19 . ASSMRGSRGLSEQY
. TRBV7-3 . ASSRGSSYGYT
. TRBV30 . AWSGLAYEQY
. TRBV4-1 TRBD2 ASGDRAGGAKNIQY
. TRBV30 . AWDKGNQPQH
. TRBV7-6 TRBD1 ASSLGLVLGQGNTIY
. TRBV6-5 . ASTYGTEAF
. TRBV19 TRBD1 ASSIDLETGLYGYT
. TRBV20-1 . SAGGQREQF
. TRBV18 TRBD2 ASSLLAGGSTDTQY
once TRBV27 . ASSPNHYDNLNTEAF
. TRBV27 TRBD1 ASSSIQGDTEAF
. TRBV5-1 TRBD1 ASSLGQGAEKLF
. TRBV6-6 TRBD2 ASSYGLAGASDTQY
. TRBV27 TRBD2 ASSYGTSGRTGELF
. TRBV7-9 . ASSPGQTYEQY
few TRBV27 . ASSLSGLDGYT
. TRBV10-2 . ASSEFLLGEVEQY
. TRBV27 TRBD2 ASSFLSGRAGYEQY
. TRBV19 TRBD1 ASSISGQGSGNTIY